This TCR beta chain originates from a study of blood T cell repertoires in COVID-19 (dated by TCRdb to about 2020). Describing the broader study: Samples covering the acute and convalescent phases of COVID-19 were provided by collaborators in the United States, Italy and Spain. The prospective study material was composed of cDNA or gDNA derived from T cells, B-cell-depleted T cells, or PBMCs. Subjects who had been exposed to COVID-19, were actively infected with it, or had recovered from it provided the deeply sampled blood TCRbeta repertoires that made up the dataset. The repertoires were released in a freely available public database meant as a resource for research on the immune response to SARS-CoV-2. Samples were obtained from the ongoing ImmuneRACE study (first 160 participants) and from roughly 1,300 subjects provided by 6 global collaborators. A de-identified subject ID, COVID-19 status, age in years and sex were almost always included in the sample metadata. Where HLA class I and class II types were available, the types were taken from metadata supplied by the sample provider, not from assay-based typing. Study-wide findings and limitations: The amount of clinical and demographic metadata varied by source and participant and was provided uncurated.

Each collaborating institution followed its own protocols to collect whole blood in K2EDTA tubes. For TCRbeta analysis, collaborators shipped samples as frozen whole blood, isolated PBMCs, or DNA extracted from either of those sample types. Note on this clone: Which antigen it targets is not known. Per-base quality was not reported, and no clone a single base away is much larger than it.

Germline trimming amounts to 6 bases on V and 4 bases on J, with 3 as the count of junction bases outside the gene matches. CDR1 and CDR2 (MRHNA, SNTAGT) derive from the germline V gene. Spanning cysteine to phenylalanine, the CDR3 consists of 13 amino acids. This entry keeps only the CDR3 DNA: 39 bases, framed from base 1. TCRbeta CDR3 regions were amplified from genomic DNA using the immunoSEQ Assay, a bias-controlled multiplex PCR. The authors processed their data as follows. Within the assay, amplification of reference gene primers was used to estimate how many nucleated cells each sample contained. To quantify the absolute abundance of each unique TCRbeta CDR3 rearrangement, sequence reads were collapsed and filtered. For each sample, productive Simpson clonality was calculated by taking the square root of Simpson's diversity index across productive rearrangements. As stored in TCRdb, this immuneACCESS dataset retains in-frame rearrangements with V and J assigned. A fraction of the clones does not appear; measured against another copy, unresolved V genes explain less than half of the discrepancy, and the remainder lacks a known reason. The D gene and trimming were derived from the DNA, and the V and J assignments and clone size from that table. This sample is represented by under 200,000 clones; approximately 90% of them were singletons. Around 0.53% of the sample rests with the top ten.

The chain links TRBV6-4 with TRBJ1-5, and 7 junctional nucleotides match TRBD1. The sequencing sample was made of peripheral blood. This clonotype was sampled from a man aged 50 or older with acute or convalescent COVID-19. The DNA sequence is given as TGTGCCAGCAGCCGGGACAGAAATCAGCCCCAGCATTTT. It specifies CASSRDRNQPQHF.